The rows below give T cell receptor beta chains drawn from one sample of a study of OX40 agonist ivuxolimab in advanced cancers. This table comes from immunoSEQ multiplex PCR, and its TCRdb copy is limited to in-frame clones, with some not included. The profile shows 70,000 to 95,000 clones, 94% of them singletons. Source: CD4+ or CD8+ T cells sorted from blood, taken in a trial of the OX40 agonist ivuxolimab. These receptors originate from an adult with an advanced solid tumor such as melanoma, head and neck, liver or kidney cancer. Each CDR3 is given with its conserved first and last residue. Each record gives: J gene, D gene, clone size, V gene, CDR3 DNA, CDR3 protein. A D gene is named only where the DNA matches it firmly. Expanded clones get a size class; other rows say once, few or many, or leave the size out.

TRBJ2-7	-	-	TRBV27	TGTGCCAGCAGTTTATTACCTGGATCCTACGAGCAGTACTTC	CASSLLPGSYEQYF
TRBJ2-7	-	once	TRBV5-6	TGTGCCAGCAGCCGCTCCGGGGTAGCGTATGAGCAGTACTTC	CASSRSGVAYEQYF
TRBJ1-2	TRBD1	-	TRBV7-9	TGTGCCAGCAGCTCACGACAGGGGGGGAACTATGGCTACACCTTC	CASSSRQGGNYGYTF
TRBJ2-7	-	-	TRBV27	TGTGCCAGCAGTCCCGGCCGAACCTACGAGCAGTACTTC	CASSPGRTYEQYF
TRBJ1-3	-	-	TRBV4-3	TGCGCCAGCAGCCAAGATACCCCATCTGGAAACACCATATATTTT	CASSQDTPSGNTIYF
TRBJ1-1	-	-	TRBV21-1	TGTGCCAGCTGCCGGGACAGGGGATTGGGCACTGAAGCTTTCTTT	CASCRDRGLGTEAFF
TRBJ2-3	-	-	TRBV7-2	TGTGCCAGCAGCCCCCGGAGTCTAGGTACAGATACGCAGTATTTT	CASSPRSLGTDTQYF
TRBJ1-2	TRBD1	-	TRBV7-9	TGTGCCAGCAGCCGAGGGGGCAACTATGGCTACACCTTC	CASSRGGNYGYTF
TRBJ2-5	TRBD2	-	TRBV7-9	TGTGCCAGCAGCGTACCGGGACTAGAAGAGACCCAGTACTTC	CASSVPGLEETQYF
TRBJ2-1	TRBD2	-	TRBV6-6	TGTGCCAGCAGTTACTCTACAGCGGGAGGGTCGAATGAGCAGTTCTTC	CASSYSTAGGSNEQFF
TRBJ2-5	-	-	TRBV11-3	TGTGCCAGCAGCTTAGGACTAGTAGGGGACCAGTACTTC	CASSLGLVGDQYF
TRBJ2-7	TRBD2	-	TRBV6-5	TGTGCCAGCAGTTACGGGGCGGGAGGGCCCTACGAGCAGTACTTC	CASSYGAGGPYEQYF
TRBJ2-4	-	-	TRBV10-3	TGTGCCATCAGTGATGGTAGCTTAATCCTAGCCAAAAACATTCAGTACTTC	CAISDGSLILAKNIQYF
TRBJ1-4	-	-	TRBV18	TGTGCCAGCTCCCCCACAGGGAGCGTTGTGGGTGAAAAACTGTTTTTT	CASSPTGSVVGEKLFF
TRBJ1-1	TRBD1	-	TRBV28	TGTGCCAGCAGTTGGAGGGGGCTGGACAGGGAAGCTTTCTTT	CASSWRGLDREAFF
TRBJ1-1	-	-	TRBV25-1	TGTGCCAGCTTGGGACGGAACACTGAAGCTTTCTTT	CASLGRNTEAFF
TRBJ2-1	-	-	TRBV7-8	TGTGCCAGCAGCACGCGGGGGCGGGATCATTACAATGAGCAGTTCTTC	CASSTRGRDHYNEQFF
TRBJ2-2	-	-	TRBV19	TGTGCCAGTAGTATTTGGGGGCCCCGTAGGGAGCTGTTTTTT	CASSIWGPRRELFF
TRBJ2-7	TRBD1	-	TRBV4-3	TGCGCCAGCAGCCCGGGGACAGGGTTTGGCGAGCAGTACTTC	CASSPGTGFGEQYF
TRBJ2-6	-	once	TRBV7-8	TGTGCCAGCAGCTTAGGTCGGGGGTACTCTGGGGCCAACGTCCTGACTTTC	CASSLGRGYSGANVLTF
TRBJ2-7	TRBD2	-	TRBV7-9	TGTGCCAGCAGCTGGTTTGGGACTAGCGGGTACGAGCAGTACTTC	CASSWFGTSGYEQYF
TRBJ1-1	TRBD1	-	TRBV5-5	TGTGCCAGCAGATACGACAGGGGGAACACTGAAGCTTTCTTT	CASRYDRGNTEAFF
TRBJ2-7	-	-	TRBV27	TGTGCCAGCAGTTCGGACCCTCTCTACGAGCAGTACTTC	CASSSDPLYEQYF
TRBJ2-7	-	-	TRBV2	TGTGCCAGCAGCACCCCTAAACAGGATCCTACCTACGAGCAGTACTTC	CASSTPKQDPTYEQYF
TRBJ1-4	TRBD1	-	TRBV5-1	TGCGCCAGCAGCTCCGGGACAGGGCTCGAAAAACTGTTTTTT	CASSSGTGLEKLFF
TRBJ2-1	-	-	TRBV6-5	TGTGCCAGCAGTTACTACCCGCAGCGGGAGCAGTTCTTC	CASSYYPQREQFF
TRBJ2-1	TRBD2	-	TRBV5-8	TGTGCCAGCAGCTTGGGGACTAGCGGGGCGGGTGAGCAGTTCTTC	CASSLGTSGAGEQFF
TRBJ1-2	-	-	TRBV19	TGTGCCAGTACCCCGGAGGGGGGTAACAACTATGGCTACACCTTC	CASTPEGGNNYGYTF
TRBJ1-3	-	-	TRBV7-2	TGTGCCAGCAGCTTAGTCGGGGCAGATGGAAACACCATATATTTT	CASSLVGADGNTIYF